These T cell receptor beta chains were read from a single sample in a study of T cell responses to AZD1222 COVID-19 vaccine. The repertoire was sequenced with immunoSEQ multiplex PCR; TCRdb's copy has only in-frame clones and lacks some. Among roughly 48,000 clones, approximately 91% were seen once, and the ten largest hold about 5.4%. Material: peripheral blood, obtained 28 days after the second AZD1222 dose. The receptor source for this set is an adult who received the AZD1222 COVID-19 vaccine. Each CDR3 is given with its conserved first and last residue. D genes are given only for firm matches. Only part of the rows carry a size: once, few, many, or a class if the clone is expanded.

CDR3nt	CDR3aa	v_gene	d_gene	j_gene	abundance
TGTGCCAGCAGTTCGGGACAGCAGACTCGCACTAATCAGCCCCAGCATTTT	CASSSGQQTRTNQPQHF	TRBV28	TRBD1	TRBJ1-5	.
TGTGCCATCACCGGGACAACTAACACCGGGGAGCTGTTTTTT	CAITGTTNTGELFF	TRBV7-9	.	TRBJ2-2	.
TGTGCCAGCAGCGTCTTCTACAGGCCTGCTAACTATGGCTACACCTTC	CASSVFYRPANYGYTF	TRBV9	.	TRBJ1-2	.
TGTGCTAGTGGTCTCGGGACAACTGGAAACACCATATATTTT	CASGLGTTGNTIYF	TRBV12-5	.	TRBJ1-3	.
TGTGCCAGCAGTAAGGGACTTCGGTATGGCTACACCTTC	CASSKGLRYGYTF	TRBV12-3/TRBV12-4	.	TRBJ1-2	.
TGCAGCGTTGAGTTTAGCGGGGAGCTGTTTTTT	CSVEFSGELFF	TRBV29-1	.	TRBJ2-2	.
TGTGCCAGCAGCTTGGATCGAGCGGGGCTGGGAGATACGCAGTATTTT	CASSLDRAGLGDTQYF	TRBV5-4	TRBD2	TRBJ2-3	.
TGTGCCAGCAGCCCGGACGTTGCAACTAATGAAAAACTGTTTTTT	CASSPDVATNEKLFF	TRBV5-5	.	TRBJ1-4	.
TGCGCCAGCAGCACAAACGCGAACACCGGGGAGCTGTTTTTT	CASSTNANTGELFF	TRBV5-1	.	TRBJ2-2	.
TGTGCCAGCAGTGTGGACAGGACTAGCACAGATACGCAGTATTTT	CASSVDRTSTDTQYF	TRBV6-4	TRBD1	TRBJ2-3	.
TGTGCCAGCAGCCCAGACGGCACGAACTCCTACAATGAGCAGTTCTTC	CASSPDGTNSYNEQFF	TRBV7-9	.	TRBJ2-1	.
TGCGCCAGCAGCTTTCTCGACAGGGTTAAGGGCAATCAGCCCCAGCATTTT	CASSFLDRVKGNQPQHF	TRBV5-1	TRBD1	TRBJ1-5	.
TGTGCCAGCAGCCGTGGGACAGCCTGGGATACCCAGTACTTC	CASSRGTAWDTQYF	TRBV7-3	TRBD1	TRBJ2-5	.
TGTGCCAGCAGTGAAGTCTCTCGGGGGAATGAGCAGTTCTTC	CASSEVSRGNEQFF	TRBV2	.	TRBJ2-1	.
TGTGCCAGCAGCCAGGGACTTGGAGGCACAGATACGCAGTATTTT	CASSQGLGGTDTQYF	TRBV7-9	.	TRBJ2-3	.
TGTGCCAGTAGGAAGGAATTAAATCAGGTACAAGAGACCCAGTACTTC	CASRKELNQVQETQYF	TRBV19	.	TRBJ2-5	.
TGTGCCAGCAGCTTAGGGGGGAACACTGAAGCTTTCTTT	CASSLGGNTEAFF	TRBV11-2	.	TRBJ1-1	.
TGTGCCAGCAGCGTAGGAGGGACTAGCGGGACAGGCATTGAGACCCAGTACTTC	CASSVGGTSGTGIETQYF	TRBV9	TRBD2	TRBJ2-5	.
TGTGCCAGCAGTGAAGCGTGGGGCGGTAACAAAAACATTCAGTACTTC	CASSEAWGGNKNIQYF	TRBV6-1	.	TRBJ2-4	.
TGTGCCAGTAGTATACGAGGGAATGGCTACACCTTC	CASSIRGNGYTF	TRBV19	.	TRBJ1-2	once
TGTGCCAGCAGCCGTTCATCCGGGACAGGCTACGAGCAGTACTTC	CASSRSSGTGYEQYF	TRBV7-2	TRBD1	TRBJ2-7	.
TGTGCCAGCAGCTTAGCCCGGGGGGGCCTGGGAAACACCATATATTTT	CASSLARGGLGNTIYF	TRBV7-9	.	TRBJ1-3	.
TGTGCCAGCAGTGCGCCGACTATGAACACTGAAGCTTTCTTT	CASSAPTMNTEAFF	TRBV28	.	TRBJ1-1	.